This T cell receptor (beta chain) comes out of a study of blood T cell repertoires in COVID-19. Using immunoSEQ multiplex PCR, the repertoire was profiled, and TCRdb retains in-frame clones only, with some absent. The data contain about 310,000 clones, around 84% of them singletons. Clinical history reported by participants formed the basis on which cohorts were assigned. Each exposed participant met a COVID-19 case in the 2 weeks preceding study entry. Sequencing used PBMCs or T cells enriched from blood (not recorded which). This clonotype was sampled from a woman aged 25 to 39 who had been exposed to COVID-19.

CDR3 nucleotides: TGTGCCAGCAGTCTAAGCTATAGCAATCAGCCCCAGCATTTT. Protein sequence: CASSLSYSNQPQHF. The V gene is TRBV28, the J gene TRBJ1-5; D is uncertain. V shed 5 bases and J shed 0 bases, with 8 bases lying between them. The germline V gene has CDR1 MDHEN and CDR2 SYDVKM. The CDR3 consists of 14 residues.